A selection of T cell receptor beta chains follows, all from one sample in a study of cytomegalovirus exposure and HLA in healthy donors. Generated by immunoSEQ multiplex PCR, the TCRdb table keeps only in-frame clones and is missing some. This table has fewer than 80,000 clones, 67% appearing once. The sequenced sample was PBMCs. These receptors were taken from a woman aged 45-65 years in good health and CMV-seropositive. Both conserved end residues are part of each CDR3.

TRBV7-7,TRBJ2-5,CASSLAATGGFGTQYF
TRBV7-3,TRBJ2-5,CASSLGVGQGEETQYF
TRBV5-6,TRBJ1-4,CASSLVGRGLGEKLFF
TRBV4-1,TRBJ2-1,CASSQDSGGNNEQFF
TRBV10-3,TRBJ1-5,CAITAPAREHGRNQPQHF
TRBV6-5,TRBJ2-1,CASSAWDSPTQQFF
TRBV19,TRBJ1-1,CASSIGPGVNTEAFF
TRBV6-1,TRBJ1-5,CASSKDTSNQPQHF
TRBV7-2,TRBJ2-5,CASSLTEKTQYF
TRBV2,TRBJ1-2,CASSGDRGDGYTF
TRBV9,TRBJ1-4,CASSVGPSNEKLFF
TRBV20-1,TRBJ2-5,CSAYPGETQYF
TRBV5-1,TRBJ1-1,CASSLHLRQGNTEAFF
TRBV5-4,TRBJ2-2,CASSLGGRRDTGELFF
TRBV5-1,TRBJ1-5,CASSLGDSIRQPQHF
TRBV13,TRBJ1-2,CASSWGSTGSEDGYTF
TRBV19,TRBJ1-5,CASSISGPYNQPQHF
TRBV27,TRBJ1-2,CASSWRRGYGYTF
TRBV25-1,TRBJ2-2,CASSDAGGVTGELFF
TRBV20-1,TRBJ2-7,CSADRGYEQYF
TRBV18,TRBJ1-2,CASSPVDSVAVGGYTF
TRBV11-3,TRBJ2-3,CASSIPGLAGGLKTDTQYF
TRBV9,TRBJ1-2,CASSVGGAGSKYGYTF
TRBV11-3,TRBJ2-2,CASSSPGQGAGELFF
TRBV4-2,TRBJ1-6,CASSQGGTGASPLHF
TRBV6-5,TRBJ2-7,CASSYSQGSYEQYF